A few counts support the clone carrying this TCR beta chain. The CDR3 loop spans 15 amino acids. The V end lost 3 bases, the J end lost 2 bases, and 13 bases lay between the germline ends. Germline CDR1 and CDR2: SNHLY and FYNNEI. Uncontrolled infection, other autoimmune disease, pregnancy or lactation excluded patients. Amplified TCR beta CDR3 regions came from RNA transcripts. Carried out on the TCR CDR3, a first-round RT-PCR used the HTBI primer set. TCRdb called the multiplex PCR reads again in MiXCR, with one record for every CDR3 protein. This sample yields approximately 720,000 distinct CDR3 sequences, of which around 20% are seen a single time; 15% to 20% belongs to the top ten. The sample originates from a study of T cells in Graves' hyperthyroidism and ophthalmopathy.

This rearrangement joins TRBV2 to TRBJ2-5; D unclear. The receptor was isolated from a woman aged 50 to 60 with Graves' hyperthyroidism that later progressed to Graves' ophthalmopathy. Sequencing was performed on blood. The CDR3 reads CASSEGQDLQETQYF. The CDR3 DNA reads TGTGCCAGCAGTGAGGGTCAGGATTTACAAGAGACCCAGTACTTC. The full variable domain, in which reference TRBV2 and TRBJ2-5 provide the parts outside the CDR3, is EPEVTQTPSHQVTQMGQEVILRCVPISNHLYFYWYRQILGQKVEFLVSFYNNEISEKSEIFDDQFSVERPDGSNFTLKIRSTKLEDSAMYFCASSEGQDLQETQYFGPGTRLLVL.